Following are 22 T cell receptor beta chains from one sample sequenced in a study of technical replicates of blood from a few donors. Clones were sequenced by immunoSEQ multiplex PCR, and TCRdb holds only the in-frame ones, with some missing. The sample includes around 84,000 clones, roughly 98% of them seen just once. The specimen was T cells isolated from PBMCs. The receptors originated from a human donor in good health.

This chain joins TRBV19 and TRBJ1-6; D is unclear. CDR3 length: 15 amino acids. V dropped 5 bases and J dropped 3 bases, with 11 bases sitting between them. CDR1 and CDR2 (germline): LNHDA, SQIVND (reference sequence). CDR3 in amino acids: CASSSQEVYNSPLHF. The CDR3, as DNA: TGTGCCAGTAGTTCTCAAGAGGTCTATAATTCACCCCTCCACTTT. Full variable domain (missing parts from reference TRBV19 and TRBJ1-6): DGGITQSPKYLFRKEGQNVTLSCEQNLNHDAMYWYRQDPGQGLRLIYYSQIVNDFQKGDIAEGYSVSREKKESFPLTVTSAQKNPTAFYLCASSSQEVYNSPLHFGNGTRLTVT.

The chain links TRBV28 to TRBJ2-1; a weak D match, TRBD2 (5 bases). The CDR3 is 16 residues long. The germline V gene has CDR1 MDHEN and CDR2 SYDVKM. The V and J ends lost 5 bases and 0 bases respectively, with 14 bases between them. DNA of the CDR3: TGTGCCAGCAGTCTGGGATTTGGGAGCTCCTACAATGAGCAGTTCTTC. Protein: CASSLGFGSSYNEQFF.

This sequence joins TRBV7-2 and TRBJ2-5, with D perhaps matching TRBD2 (7 bases). V dropped 0 bases and J dropped 5 bases, with 19 bases sitting between them. The CDR3 contains 17 residues. Germline-derived CDR1 and CDR2 are SGHTA and FQGNSA. The CDR3 region is CASSLAPLGGAGETQYF. The DNA for the CDR3 is TGTGCCAGCAGCTTAGCCCCCTTAGGGGGGGCAGGGGAGACCCAGTACTTC.

The V call is TRBV5-1, the J call TRBJ2-5; D not certain. Trimming cost V 1 base and J 2 bases, with 6 bases left between them. Germline-derived CDR1 and CDR2 are SGHRS and YFSETQ. The CDR3 is made up of 13 amino acids. This CDR3 reads CASSLFLQETQYF. The CDR3 DNA is TGCGCCAGCAGCTTGTTCTTGCAAGAGACCCAGTACTTC.

The CDR3 nucleotides are TGCAGCGTTTACACCGACAGGTCCTACAATGAGCAGTTCTTC. Encoded protein: CSVYTDRSYNEQFF. The V and J genes are TRBV29-1 and TRBJ2-1; a possible D gene is TRBD1 (6 bases). V lost 5 bases, J lost 1 base, and 12 bases lay in between. CDR1 is SQVTM, CDR2 ANQGSEA, per germline. The CDR3 is 14 amino acids.

V and J are TRBV19 and TRBJ2-3; D is perhaps TRBD2 (6 bases). The length of the CDR3 is 13 residues. V lost 7 bases, J lost 8 bases, and 16 bases lay in between. Germline V gene data show CDR1 as LNHDA and CDR2 as SQIVND (reference sequence). The CDR3 sequence is CASTDGGYGTQYF. The CDR3 DNA follows: TGTGCCAGTACCGATGGAGGGTATGGTACGCAGTATTTT.

The J gene is TRBJ2-2, the V gene TRBV6-5; the match to TRBD1 covers 9 bases. The V segment lost 2 bases and the J segment 6 bases; nucleotides outside the gene matches: 7. Germline-derived CDR1 and CDR2 are MNHEY and SVGAGI. This CDR3 comprises 16 residues. CDR3 protein: CASSYADRGDAGELFF. CDR3 DNA sequence: TGTGCCAGCAGTTACGCCGACAGGGGGGACGCCGGGGAGCTGTTTTTT.

This chain connects TRBV6-5 to TRBJ2-3; no clear D gene. The V and J ends lost 4 bases and 1 base respectively, with 9 bases between them. Germline loops: CDR1 MNHEY, CDR2 SVGAGI. There are 14 residues in the CDR3. The CDR3 nucleotides are TGTGCCAGCAGTTTAGTTCAGGGCACAGATACGCAGTATTTT. Its protein is CASSLVQGTDTQYF.

The V and J genes are TRBV5-1 and TRBJ2-5; 13 positions agree with TRBD2. There are 16 residues in the CDR3. Germline CDR1 and CDR2: SGHRS and YFSETQ. The junction had 10 bases not matched to a gene; V was cut back by 6 bases and J by 5 bases. CDR3 nucleotide sequence: TGCGCCAGCACCGTACGACTAGCGGGGGGCTTGGAGACCCAGTACTTC. Translating it yields CASTVRLAGGLETQYF.

The rearrangement links TRBV9 to TRBJ2-3; 9 bases are shared with TRBD2. V lost 3 bases, J lost 4 bases, and 6 bases stayed unmatched. Per the germline V gene, CDR1 is SGDLS and CDR2 is YYNGEE. This CDR3 spans 15 amino acids. This CDR3 is CASSGGGGAADTQYF. Here the CDR3 DNA reads TGTGCCAGCAGCGGGGGCGGGGGGGCGGCAGATACGCAGTATTTT.

The chain employs TRBV9 and TRBJ1-1; no clear D. The germline CDR1 and CDR2 sequences are SGDLS and YYNGEE. V shed 2 bases and J shed 2 bases, with 7 bases lying between them. The CDR3 covers 13 residues. This CDR3 is CASSVEPNTEAFF. CDR3 DNA: TGTGCCAGCAGCGTCGAGCCCAACACTGAAGCTTTCTTT.

The chain is built from TRBV6-1 and TRBJ1-2, with 7 bases fitting TRBD1. CDR1 is MNHNS and CDR2 is SASEGT in the germline V gene. The CDR3 extends over 16 amino acids. V gave up 3 bases and J gave up 0 bases; unmatched junction bases: 7. CDR3 sequence reads: CASSDPRTGPNYGYTF. The CDR3 DNA reads TGTGCCAGCAGTGATCCTAGGACAGGACCTAACTATGGCTACACCTTC.

V gene TRBV27 combines with J gene TRBJ1-1, with 9 bases lining up with TRBD1. This CDR3 region has 16 residues. Germline-derived CDR1 and CDR2 are MNHEY and SMNVEV (reference sequence). After removal of 5 bases from V and 11 bases from J, the junction contained 18 bases not matched to a gene. This CDR3 reads CASSPLATGGEFLAFF. DNA for the CDR3: TGTGCCAGCAGTCCCCTGGCGACAGGGGGAGAGTTTTTGGCTTTCTTT.

The chain is built from TRBV13 and TRBJ2-1; 14 positions agree with TRBD2. The V gene's germline CDR1 is PRHDT and CDR2 FYEKMQ (reference sequence). The J segment lost 1 base and the V segment lost 1 base, leaving 12 bases of the junction unmatched. This CDR3 region has 21 residues. The CDR3 protein is CASSLVFPRTSGGPSYNEQFF. The CDR3 DNA is TGTGCCAGCAGCTTAGTATTCCCCCGGACTAGCGGGGGGCCTTCCTACAATGAGCAGTTCTTC. Full variable domain (outside the CDR3, taken from reference TRBV13 and TRBJ2-1): AAGVIQSPRHLIKEKRETATLKCYPIPRHDTVYWYQQGPGQDPQFLISFYEKMQSDKGSIPDRFSAQQFSDYHSELNMSSLELGDSALYFCASSLVFPRTSGGPSYNEQFFGPGTRLTVL.

This chain uses TRBV10-2 with TRBJ2-7, with D maybe TRBD1 (5 bases). V shed 8 bases and J shed 3 bases, with 14 bases lying between them. This CDR3 region has 13 residues. Looked up from germline, CDR1 is WSHSY and CDR2 is SAAADI. DNA of the CDR3: TGCGCCAGCTCCCAGGGTTTCAACTACGAGCAGTACTTC. Amino acids: CASSQGFNYEQYF.

This rearrangement joins TRBV10-3 to TRBJ1-5, with D maybe TRBD1 (6 bases). V lost 5 bases to trimming and J lost 6 bases, with 17 bases between them. CDR3 length equals 15 residues. Germline values: CDR1 ENHRY, CDR2 SYGVKD. CDR3 amino acids: CAISPAGDAGQPQHF. The CDR3 DNA reads TGTGCCATCAGTCCCGCAGGGGACGCGGGTCAGCCCCAGCATTTT.

The rearrangement joins TRBV6-1 to TRBJ2-7; D ambiguous. Trimming removed 2 bases at V and 3 bases at J, with 8 bases between. The V gene's germline CDR1 is MNHNS and CDR2 SASEGT. There are 13 residues in the CDR3. The chain's CDR3 is CASSEFYFYEQYF. The CDR3 DNA is TGTGCCAGCAGTGAATTTTACTTCTACGAGCAGTACTTC.

This sequence joins TRBV7-2 and TRBJ2-3; no definite D call. Germline-derived CDR1 and CDR2 are SGHTA and FQGNSA. Trimming stripped 0 bases from V and 1 base from J, with 11 bases between. The CDR3 length is 16 residues. As DNA, the CDR3 is TGTGCCAGCAGCTTAGCGCGGCTAGGTGGCACAGATACGCAGTATTTT. Translated: CASSLARLGGTDTQYF.

The rearrangement links TRBV13 to TRBJ1-3; 10 bases align to TRBD1. The length of the CDR3 is 17 residues. Trimming removed 4 bases from V and 7 bases from J; junction bases left unmatched: 13. Germline V gene sequence: CDR1 PRHDT, CDR2 FYEKMQ (reference sequence). The CDR3 nucleotides read TGTGCCAGCAGCTCGACCGAAGACAGGGGGCGCCTGAACACCATATATTTT. It encodes CASSSTEDRGRLNTIYF.

This rearrangement joins TRBV7-9 to TRBJ2-7; D may be TRBD2 (5 bases). CDR1 is SEHNR and CDR2 is FQNEAQ in the germline V gene (reference sequence). The CDR3 is 15 residues long. Trimming stripped 5 bases from V and 5 bases from J, with 19 bases between. The CDR3 region has the DNA TGTGCCAGCAGCGTCACCGGGCCGTCCGGGGACGAGCAGTACTTC. Translating it yields CASSVTGPSGDEQYF.

This rearrangement joins TRBV7-2 to TRBJ2-7, with D unresolved. From germline, CDR1 is SGHTA and CDR2 FQGNSA. V dropped 3 bases and J dropped 9 bases, with 9 bases sitting between them. The CDR3 is made up of 11 amino acids. CDR3: CASSFPGPQYF. CDR3 nucleotides: TGTGCCAGCAGCTTCCCTGGGCCGCAGTACTTC.

The V call is TRBV9, the J call TRBJ2-2; possibly TRBD2 for D (5 bases). CDR1 is SGDLS and CDR2 is YYNGEE in the germline V gene. The germline V and J ends were trimmed by 4 bases and 1 base, with 14 bases remaining between them. This CDR3 is built from 16 residues. The chain's CDR3 is CASSLRPGLNTGELFF. The DNA of the CDR3 is TGTGCCAGCAGCCTTAGGCCGGGGTTGAACACCGGGGAGCTGTTTTTT.